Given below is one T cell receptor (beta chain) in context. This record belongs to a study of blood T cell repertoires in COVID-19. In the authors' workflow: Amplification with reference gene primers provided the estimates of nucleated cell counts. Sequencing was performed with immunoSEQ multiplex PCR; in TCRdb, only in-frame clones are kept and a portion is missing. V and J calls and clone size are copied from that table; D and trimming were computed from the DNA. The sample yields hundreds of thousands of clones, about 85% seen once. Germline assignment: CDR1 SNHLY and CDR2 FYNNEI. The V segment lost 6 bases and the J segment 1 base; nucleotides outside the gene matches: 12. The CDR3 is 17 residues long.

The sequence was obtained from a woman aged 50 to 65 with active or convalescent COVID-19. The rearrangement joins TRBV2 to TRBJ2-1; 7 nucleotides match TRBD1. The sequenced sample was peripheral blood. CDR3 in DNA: TGTGCCAGCAGCCCGAGGGGGCGCGGCGCGTCCTACAATGAGCAGTTCTTC. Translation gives CASSPRGRGASYNEQFF.